This is a list of T cell receptor beta chains from one sample in a study of blood T cell repertoires in COVID-19. TCRdb's copy holds only in-frame clones and misses some; the assay was immunoSEQ multiplex PCR. The profile shows roughly 200,000 clones, roughly 86% of them singletons. Sequencing input: peripheral blood. All receptors derive from a man aged 18 to 30 with active or convalescent COVID-19. The CDR3 runs from the conserved cysteine through the conserved F or W. The D gene is left open where the match is weak. Not every row has a clone size; where given, it reads once, few, many or a size class.

TRBJ2-1	-	-	TRBV12-3/TRBV12-4	CASSLELVIEQFF	TGTGCCAGCAGTTTAGAACTAGTGATCGAGCAGTTCTTC
TRBJ2-7	-	-	TRBV6-1	CASSERGSYEQYF	TGTGCCAGCAGTGAACGGGGATCTTACGAGCAGTACTTC
TRBJ1-3	TRBD1	-	TRBV4-3	CASSQDRGNTIYF	TGCGCCAGCAGCCAGGACAGGGGAAACACCATATATTTT
TRBJ1-2	-	once	TRBV12-3/TRBV12-4	CASGQTYYYGYTF	TGTGCCAGCGGACAGACGTACTACTATGGCTACACCTTC
TRBJ2-7	TRBD1	-	TRBV10-3	CAISESTGVAYEQYF	TGTGCCATCAGTGAGTCGACAGGGGTTGCCTACGAGCAGTACTTC
TRBJ2-5	TRBD2	-	TRBV24-1	CATSEPSGGRQETQYF	TGTGCCACCAGTGAGCCTAGCGGGGGTAGGCAAGAGACCCAGTACTTC
TRBJ1-2	TRBD1	-	TRBV19	CASRAGTGVFSGYTF	TGTGCCAGTAGGGCCGGGACAGGGGTGTTTAGTGGCTACACCTTC
TRBJ2-2	TRBD2	-	TRBV7-6	CASIEGLADANTGELFF	TGTGCCAGCATCGAGGGACTAGCGGACGCGAACACCGGGGAGCTGTTTTTT
TRBJ1-1	-	-	TRBV12-5	CASGLVRVEAFF	TGTGCTAGTGGTTTGGTGAGGGTCGAAGCTTTCTTT
TRBJ2-2	TRBD1	-	TRBV6-5	CASSDRVGSTGELFF	TGTGCCAGCAGCGACAGGGTAGGATCCACCGGGGAGCTGTTTTTT
TRBJ1-3	-	-	TRBV21-1	CASSKRGGIKSSGNTIYF	TGTGCCAGCAGCAAACGCGGGGGGATAAAGAGCTCTGGAAACACCATATATTTT
TRBJ1-5	TRBD1	-	TRBV15	CATSVQGANQPQHF	TGTGCCACCAGCGTACAGGGGGCCAATCAGCCCCAGCATTTT
TRBJ2-3	TRBD1	-	TRBV7-9	CASSLDRGADTQYF	TGTGCCAGCAGCTTGGACAGGGGCGCAGATACGCAGTATTTT
TRBJ1-1	TRBD1	-	TRBV7-9	CASSQGDTEAFF	TGTGCCAGCAGTCAGGGGGACACTGAAGCTTTCTTT
TRBJ2-7	-	-	TRBV30	CAWSLGQEGNEQYF	TGTGCCTGGAGTCTCGGACAGGAGGGCAACGAGCAGTACTTC
TRBJ1-1	-	-	TRBV11-3	CASSFRPGAEAFF	TGTGCCAGCAGCTTCCGTCCGGGGGCTGAAGCTTTCTTT
TRBJ1-1	TRBD1	-	TRBV30	CAWIGDRVNTEAFF	TGTGCCTGGATCGGTGACAGGGTCAACACTGAAGCTTTCTTT
TRBJ1-2	TRBD1	once	TRBV3-1/TRBV3-2	CASSQTYGQGPGYTF	TGTGCCAGCAGCCAGACTTATGGACAGGGGCCTGGCTACACCTTC
TRBJ2-1	-	-	TRBV7-9	CASSPRLEYNEQFF	TGTGCCAGCAGCCCGCGACTAGAATACAATGAGCAGTTCTTC
TRBJ1-1	-	once	TRBV14	CASSQDLSSTEAFF	TGTGCCAGCAGCCAAGATTTATCTTCGACTGAAGCTTTCTTT
TRBJ2-2	TRBD1	once	TRBV18	CASSRDRAGGELFF	TGTGCCAGCTCCCGGGACAGGGCAGGCGGGGAGCTGTTTTTT
TRBJ2-7	-	few	TRBV5-1	CASSLLGGTYEQYF	TGCGCCAGCAGCTTGCTGGGGGGTACCTACGAGCAGTACTTC
TRBJ2-1	TRBD2	once	TRBV13	CASGITGLAGGAEQFF	TGTGCCAGCGGAATAACGGGACTAGCGGGGGGGGCTGAGCAGTTCTTC
TRBJ2-1	TRBD2	-	TRBV5-4	CASSPRLADEQFF	TGTGCCAGCAGCCCAAGACTAGCCGATGAGCAGTTCTTC
TRBJ2-1	-	-	TRBV5-4	CASSSGVVRNNEQFF	TGTGCCAGCAGCTCGGGAGTCGTAAGAAACAATGAGCAGTTCTTC
TRBJ2-7	-	-	TRBV7-9	CASSLKASGEQYF	TGTGCCAGCAGCTTAAAGGCTAGTGGCGAGCAGTACTTC
TRBJ2-7	-	once	TRBV28	CASSPGSYEQYF	TGTGCCAGCAGTCCGGGGTCCTACGAGCAGTACTTC
TRBJ2-7	-	-	TRBV10-2	CASSDIGESLQQYF	TGCGCCAGCAGTGATATCGGGGAGTCCCTTCAGCAGTACTTC
TRBJ1-1	-	-	TRBV30	CAWIPESNTEAFF	TGTGCCTGGATCCCGGAGAGCAACACTGAAGCTTTCTTT
TRBJ2-1	-	-	TRBV6-2/TRBV6-3	CASSSSPQAYNEQFF	TGTGCCAGCAGTTCCAGTCCCCAAGCCTACAATGAGCAGTTCTTC
TRBJ2-2	TRBD1	few	TRBV5-1	CASSFDLGQGNTGELFF	TGCGCCAGCAGCTTCGACCTGGGACAGGGGAATACCGGGGAGCTGTTTTTT
TRBJ2-2	-	-	TRBV6-2/TRBV6-3	CASSWDSVLNTGELFF	TGTGCCAGCAGTTGGGACTCCGTACTTAACACCGGGGAGCTGTTTTTT
TRBJ1-5	-	-	TRBV6-2/TRBV6-3	CASSYPKYLNAGVSQPQHF	TGTGCCAGCAGTTACCCGAAGTATTTGAACGCGGGTGTTAGTCAGCCCCAGCATTTT
TRBJ2-1	TRBD2	-	TRBV2	CASSELAGGYNEQFF	TGTGCCAGCAGTGAACTAGCGGGGGGCTACAATGAGCAGTTCTTC
TRBJ1-6	-	-	TRBV6-5	CASSQKGDSPLHF	TGTGCCAGCAGTCAAAAGGGGGATTCACCCCTCCACTTT
TRBJ2-2	TRBD2	-	TRBV5-4	CASSLDSGRAIGELFF	TGTGCCAGCAGCTTGGATAGCGGGAGGGCCATTGGGGAGCTGTTTTTT
TRBJ2-1	-	-	TRBV13	CASSNRDSIGNEQFF	TGTGCCAGCAGCAACCGGGACTCTATCGGAAATGAGCAGTTCTTC
TRBJ1-2	-	-	TRBV19	CASRVRGSTGGGYTF	TGTGCCAGTCGCGTGAGGGGATCCACGGGGGGAGGCTACACCTTC
TRBJ2-1	TRBD1	-	TRBV5-1	CASSMGQGTYNEQFF	TGCGCCAGCAGCATGGGACAGGGTACCTACAATGAGCAGTTCTTC
TRBJ2-7	TRBD1	once	TRBV27	CASSATGKLYEQYF	TGTGCCAGCAGCGCGACAGGGAAGCTTTACGAGCAGTACTTC
TRBJ1-1	-	-	TRBV19	CASSLQGLNTEAFF	TGTGCCAGTAGTCTACAGGGATTGAACACTGAAGCTTTCTTT
TRBJ1-2	-	-	TRBV2	CASSEQRKDYGYTF	TGTGCCAGCAGTGAACAGAGGAAGGACTATGGCTACACCTTC
TRBJ2-1	TRBD1	-	TRBV7-8	CASSLGDSSYNEQFF	TGTGCCAGCAGCTTAGGGGACAGCTCCTACAATGAGCAGTTCTTC
TRBJ1-2	TRBD1	-	TRBV5-1	CASRITTGTHPYGYTF	TGCGCCAGCAGGATAACGACAGGGACCCACCCCTATGGCTACACCTTC
TRBJ1-1	-	-	TRBV11-2	CASSLVGGLAEAFF	TGTGCCAGCAGCTTAGTGGGAGGTCTCGCTGAAGCTTTCTTT
TRBJ1-2	TRBD1	-	TRBV14	CASRRTGVGGYTF	TGTGCCAGCAGGCGAACAGGGGTTGGAGGCTACACCTTC
TRBJ2-7	-	-	TRBV7-2	CASSLMLELYEQYF	TGTGCCAGCAGCTTAATGCTAGAACTTTACGAGCAGTACTTC
TRBJ2-3	-	-	TRBV9	CASSVVEDTQYF	TGTGCCAGCAGCGTAGTGGAGGATACGCAGTATTTT
TRBJ1-2	TRBD1	-	TRBV19	CASSRMGQGFGGYTF	TGTGCCAGTAGTAGAATGGGACAGGGGTTTGGGGGCTACACCTTC
TRBJ2-2	-	-	TRBV14	CASGAGTNTGELFF	TGTGCCAGCGGGGCGGGGACGAACACCGGGGAGCTGTTTTTT
TRBJ2-7	-	-	TRBV6-5	CASSRTYEQYF	TGTGCCAGTAGCCGTACCTACGAGCAGTACTTC
TRBJ2-3	-	-	TRBV5-8	CASSLGHTDTQYF	TGTGCCAGCAGCTTGGGTCACACAGATACGCAGTATTTT
TRBJ1-1	-	-	TRBV2	CASRAMETRLNTEAFF	TGTGCCAGCAGGGCCATGGAGACCCGCCTTAACACTGAAGCTTTCTTT
TRBJ1-1	-	-	TRBV10-3	CAIRGTENTEAFF	TGTGCCATCAGAGGGACTGAGAACACTGAAGCTTTCTTT
TRBJ1-6	TRBD1	-	TRBV27	CASSFDRGISPLHF	TGTGCCAGCAGTTTCGACAGGGGTATCTCACCCCTCCACTTT
TRBJ1-1	-	-	TRBV19	CASSIFGETEAFF	TGTGCCAGTAGTATCTTCGGGGAGACTGAAGCTTTCTTT
TRBJ2-3	-	-	TRBV2	CASSWTFTDTQYF	TGTGCCAGCTCGTGGACTTTCACAGATACGCAGTATTTT
TRBJ1-1	TRBD1	-	TRBV11-3	CASSAQGVNTEAFF	TGTGCCAGCAGCGCCCAGGGGGTGAACACTGAAGCTTTCTTT
TRBJ2-7	TRBD2	-	TRBV13	CASSQSGGRGEQYF	TGTGCCAGCAGCCAGAGCGGGGGTAGGGGCGAGCAGTACTTC
TRBJ2-2	TRBD2	-	TRBV30	CAWSEISGRYTGELFF	TGTGCCTGGAGTGAAATTAGCGGGAGGTACACCGGGGAGCTGTTTTTT